This T cell receptor (beta chain) stems from a study of T cell responses to AZD1222 COVID-19 vaccine. At the level of the study: The study pooled second doses at about 4 or about 12 weeks. Study-level points and caveats: The donors showed a predominance of white British ancestry and of females, with possible underestimation of clonal diversity. Variant regions that are unmutated are reportedly the target of nearly half of spike-specific TCRs. After the peak T cell response, and only then, were repertoires sampled.

Germline CDR1 MNHEY, CDR2 SVGAGI. The CDR3 spans 15 residues. V was pared by 2 bases and J by 0 bases, with 8 bases between. Data came from immunoSEQ multiplex PCR; TCRdb stores just in-frame clones and leaves some out. The sample records about 100,000 clones, nearly 95% being singletons. In regard to this clone: Its antigen is not known.

Material: peripheral blood, obtained on day 0 of AZD1222 vaccination. This sequence originates from an adult in good health. The rearrangement links TRBV6-5 to TRBJ1-5; D ambiguous. The CDR3 coding sequence is TGTGCCAGCAGTTACCGGACGGATAGCAATCAGCCCCAGCATTTT. Encoded protein: CASSYRTDSNQPQHF.